Below, 26 T cell receptor beta chains from the same sample are listed, as sequenced in a study of Graves' ophthalmopathy and Graves' hyperthyroidism. The sequenced template was RNA, covering the TCR beta CDR3 region. HTBI-primed RT-PCR formed the first round, and a multiplex PCR formed the second. TCRdb reanalysed the multiplex PCR reads using MiXCR and keeps one entry per CDR3 protein. Found here are 300,000 or so distinct CDR3 sequences, roughly 17% of them singletons; the top ten hold 9% to 15%. Sample: peripheral blood. These receptors all come from an adult man with Graves' ophthalmopathy.

At least ten counts were recorded for this clonotype. This chain uses TRBV2 with TRBJ1-4; D remains unclear. Looked up from germline, CDR1 is SNHLY and CDR2 is FYNNEI. V gave up 5 bases and J gave up 3 bases, with 13 bases separating them. The CDR3 length is 15 residues. Here the CDR3 DNA reads TGTGCCAGCAGTACGGACCACACCCCTAATGAAAAACTGTTTTTT. Translation gives CASSTDHTPNEKLFF.

This chain uses TRBV6-1 with TRBJ2-7; TRBD2 matches 11 bases. Losses at the gene ends were 6 bases for V and 1 base for J; bases not matched to a gene: 8. CDR3 length: 16 amino acids. Germline lookup yields CDR1 MNHNS and CDR2 SASEGT. CDR3 bases: TGTGCCAGCAGGCCCCCCACTAGCGGGGGTTCCTACGAGCAGTACTTC. Translating gives CASRPPTSGGSYEQYF.

This clonotype was observed at least ten times. V and J are TRBV5-1 and TRBJ1-1; D gene uncertain. Germline-derived CDR1 and CDR2 are SGHRS and YFSETQ. The V end lost 5 bases, the J end lost 5 bases, and 16 bases lay between the germline ends. The CDR3 sequence is 14 residues long. CDR3: CASSVGGGATEAFF. The CDR3 bases are TGCGCCAGCAGTGTAGGAGGAGGTGCGACTGAAGCTTTCTTT.

Concerning this clonotype itself: Just one base apart from a much larger clone, this may be a read error. J is TRBJ1-2 and V is TRBV9, with TRBD1 as a possible D gene (5 bases). Trimming took off 8 bases at V and 1 base at J, with 15 bases between the two ends. Germline assignment: CDR1 SGDLS and CDR2 YYNGEE. The CDR3 covers 14 residues. The CDR3 DNA is TGTGCCAGAACCCCGGGGGTTGATAACTATGGCTACACCTTC. Translated, it gives CARTPGVDNYGYTF.

The sample holds many counts of this clonotype. The J gene is TRBJ2-7, the V gene TRBV24-1, with a weak D call TRBD2 (6 bases). Germline loops: CDR1 KGHDR, CDR2 SFDVKD. The ends were cut back, 4 bases at V and 9 bases at J, with 18 bases in the middle. The CDR3 length is 14 residues. The CDR3 sequence is CATSEGLRGTRQYF. The CDR3 nucleotides are TGTGCCACCAGTGAGGGACTGAGGGGAACCCGGCAGTACTTC.

There are many counts of this clonotype. The junction differs from germline at one of its ends, possibly a read error. The rearrangement joins TRBV12-3 or TRBV12-4 to TRBJ2-5; the match to TRBD2 covers 9 bases. This CDR3 is built from 14 residues. The CDR3 sequence is CASNLAGVSETQYF. CDR3 in DNA: TGTGCCAGCAATTTAGCGGGAGTAAGCGAGACCCAGTACTTC.

This clonotype was seen ten or more times. The chain has TRBV6-1 and TRBJ2-5; D may be TRBD1 (5 bases). The CDR3 has 14 amino acids. Looked up from germline, CDR1 is MNHNS and CDR2 is SASEGT. V lost 6 bases to trimming and J lost 5 bases, with 16 bases between them. CDR3 residues: CASRADTTGETQYF. The CDR3 DNA reads as TGTGCCAGCAGGGCGGACACCACCGGGGAGACCCAGTACTTC.

This clonotype was recorded at least ten times. J is TRBJ1-5 and V is TRBV2, with D uncertain. The germline gives CDR1 SNHLY, CDR2 FYNNEI. The CDR3 is 15 residues long. Trimming left V 6 bases short and J 2 bases short, with 14 bases between. CDR3 sequence reads: CASSPDGGGNQPQHF. CDR3 bases: TGTGCCAGCAGCCCCGACGGCGGTGGCAATCAGCCCCAGCATTTT.

The V call is TRBV7-9, the J call TRBJ1-3; possible D gene TRBD1, 5 bases. The CDR3 is 13 amino acids. Per germline, CDR1 SEHNR and CDR2 FQNEAQ (reference sequence). The ends were cut back, 3 bases at V and 4 bases at J, with 7 bases in the middle. The CDR3 DNA sequence: TGTGCCAGCAGCTTGCGACAGGGAAACACCATATATTTT. Translating gives CASSLRQGNTIYF. Full variable domain (missing parts from reference TRBV7-9 and TRBJ1-3): DTGVSQNPRHKITKRGQNVTFRCDPISEHNRLYWYRQTLGQGPEFLTYFQNEAQLEKSRLLSDRFSAERPKGSFSTLEIQRTEQGDSAMYLCASSLRQGNTIYFGEGSWLTVV.

This chain uses TRBV11-2 with TRBJ2-3; D call uncertain. Trimming pared 3 bases from V and 1 base from J, leaving 14 bases between. CDR1 SGHAT and CDR2 FQNNGV come from the germline V gene. The CDR3 is 16 amino acids. The CDR3 here is CASSLEWGSGTDTQYF. The CDR3 DNA reads TGTGCCAGCAGCTTGGAATGGGGTTCTGGCACAGATACGCAGTATTTT. The full variable domain, with the rest looked up from reference TRBV11-2 and TRBJ2-3, is EAGVAQSPRYKIIEKRQSVAFWCNPISGHATLYWYQQILGQGPKLLIQFQNNGVVDDSQLPKDRFSAERLKGVDSTLKIQPAKLEDSAVYLCASSLEWGSGTDTQYFGPGTRLTVL.

Many counts were recorded for this clonotype. This chain connects TRBV6-5 to TRBJ1-5; no clear D gene. Germline CDR1 reads MNHEY; CDR2 reads SVGAGI. The CDR3 sequence is 15 residues long. V was clipped by 3 bases and J by 3 bases, with 12 bases between them. CDR3 sequence: CASSYSGGYNQPQHF. CDR3 DNA: TGTGCCAGCAGTTATAGTGGAGGGTACAATCAGCCCCAGCATTTT.

This clonotype came up many times. The CDR3 DNA reads TGTGCCAGCAGCTTACAGGGCAATAAGGATTCACCCCTCCACTTT. This codes for CASSLQGNKDSPLHF. This chain links TRBV11-2 with TRBJ1-6, with D tentatively TRBD1 (5 bases). V was pared by 2 bases and J by 8 bases, with 13 bases between. This CDR3 spans 15 amino acids. Germline lookup yields CDR1 SGHAT and CDR2 FQNNGV.

This clonotype was detected only a few times. The genes are TRBV6-1 and TRBJ1-5; 7 bases match TRBD1. J was trimmed by 5 bases and V by 2 bases; bases with no gene match: 6. CDR1 MNHNS and CDR2 SASEGT come from the germline V gene. The CDR3 totals 15 residues. This CDR3 is CASSEQGTVHQPQHF. The CDR3 DNA reads TGTGCCAGCAGTGAACAAGGGACAGTCCATCAGCCCCAGCATTTT.

This clonotype showed up many times. The CDR3 is CSARSVNTYEQYF. DNA for the CDR3: TGCAGTGCTAGAAGCGTCAACACCTACGAGCAGTACTTC. The chain joins TRBV20-1 to TRBJ2-7; no firm D call. Germline CDR1 reads DFQATT; CDR2 reads SNEGSKA (reference sequence). This CDR3 is built from 13 residues. V was cut by 2 bases and J by 2 bases, with 10 bases left in between.

This clonotype has ten or more counts. The J gene is TRBJ1-1, the V gene TRBV7-8, with 7 bases lining up with TRBD1. J lost 1 base, V lost 2 bases, and 1 base had no gene match. This CDR3 has 14 residues. Germline lookup yields CDR1 SGHVS and CDR2 FQNEAQ. CDR3 DNA: TGTGCCAGCAGCTTACGGGACAGGAACACTGAAGCTTTCTTT. This encodes CASSLRDRNTEAFF.

At least ten counts were recorded for this clonotype. The chain has TRBV29-1 and TRBJ2-3; D unclear. The germline V gene encodes CDR1 SQVTM and CDR2 ANQGSEA. Trimming left V 1 base short and J 6 bases short, with 11 bases between. The CDR3 length is 13 residues. The CDR3 region is CSVEVVGMDTQYF. CDR3 DNA: TGCAGCGTTGAAGTAGTGGGAATGGATACGCAGTATTTT.

This clonotype was counted many times. The chain combines TRBV11-2 with TRBJ2-7, with TRBD1 matching over 10 bases. CDR1 is SGHAT, CDR2 FQNNGV, per germline. V was clipped by 5 bases and J by 2 bases; unmatched bases: 6. CDR3 length equals 15 residues. CDR3 region: CASSGPGTGAYEQYF. The CDR3 DNA follows: TGTGCCAGCAGCGGACCCGGGACAGGGGCCTACGAGCAGTACTTC. The whole variable domain, filled in from reference TRBV11-2 and TRBJ2-7, reads EAGVAQSPRYKIIEKRQSVAFWCNPISGHATLYWYQQILGQGPKLLIQFQNNGVVDDSQLPKDRFSAERLKGVDSTLKIQPAKLEDSAVYLCASSGPGTGAYEQYFGPGTRLTVT.

The gene calls are TRBV15 and TRBJ2-7; 10 nucleotides match TRBD2. The CDR3 covers 13 residues. The V gene's germline CDR1 is LNHNV and CDR2 YYDKDF (reference sequence). V lost 5 bases, J lost 5 bases, and 3 bases stayed unmatched. The CDR3 nucleotides are TGTGCCACCAGCCCTAGCGGGAGTAACGAGCAGTACTTC. Encoded protein: CATSPSGSNEQYF.

This clonotype was observed at least ten times. The chain joins TRBV20-1 to TRBJ1-1; D remains unclear. The CDR3 totals 13 residues. Germline values: CDR1 DFQATT, CDR2 SNEGSKA (reference sequence). The V end was cut by 1 base, the J end by 6 bases, with 12 bases between. The CDR3 DNA reads TGCAGTGCTAGAGTAGGAGGGCCGGCTGAAGCTTTCTTT. Residues: CSARVGGPAEAFF.

This clonotype was seen many times. This chain links TRBV7-9 with TRBJ2-5, with D hard to call. In germline, CDR1 is SEHNR, CDR2 FQNEAQ (reference sequence). The CDR3 length is 16 residues. V was pared by 5 bases and J by 1 base, with 17 bases between. CDR3 bases: TGTGCCAGCAGCCTAACGGGCGGTTTCGTCCAAGAGACCCAGTACTTC. This gives the protein CASSLTGGFVQETQYF. Supplemented by reference TRBV7-9 and TRBJ2-5, the full variable domain reads DTGVSQNPRHKITKRGQNVTFRCDPISEHNRLYWYRQTLGQGPEFLTYFQNEAQLEKSRLLSDRFSAERPKGSFSTLEIQRTEQGDSAMYLCASSLTGGFVQETQYFGPGTRLLVL.

This clonotype was counted a few times. The CDR3 region has the DNA TGCAGCGTTATCATGTCGGGACCCTCCTACGAGCAGTACTTC. Protein product: CSVIMSGPSYEQYF. This chain connects TRBV29-1 to TRBJ2-7, with D possibly being TRBD1 or TRBD2 (5 bases each). CDR3 length: 14 residues. V shed 5 bases and J shed 0 bases, with 14 bases lying between them. Per the germline V gene, CDR1 is SQVTM and CDR2 is ANQGSEA.

This clonotype was counted ten times or more. V is TRBV6-5 and J is TRBJ2-7; D is perhaps TRBD1 (6 bases). This CDR3 region has 16 residues. The germline V gene has CDR1 MNHEY and CDR2 SVGAGI. Trimming removed 0 bases at V and 0 bases at J, with 12 bases between. The DNA of the CDR3 is TGTGCCAGCAGTTACTCTTTTGCGGACAGCTCCTACGAGCAGTACTTC. Translating it yields CASSYSFADSSYEQYF.

This clonotype was detected many times. CDR3 bases: TGTGCCAGCAGCTTAGGAGCTCTGGGGGAGACCCAGTACTTC. This gives the protein CASSLGALGETQYF. V usage is TRBV13 and J usage is TRBJ2-5; D is ambiguous. V was shortened by 0 bases and J by 5 bases, with 10 bases between the two germline ends. The germline gives CDR1 PRHDT, CDR2 FYEKMQ (reference sequence). The CDR3 has 14 residues.

This clonotype was recorded many times. The genes are TRBV28 and TRBJ2-4; TRBD1 agrees at 7 bases. With 6 bases clipped from V and 0 bases from J, the junction kept 8 bases outside the gene matches. Germline V gene lookup returns CDR1 MDHEN and CDR2 SYDVKM. The CDR3 consists of 16 residues. The chain's CDR3 is CASRPTGVVAKNIQYF. CDR3 DNA sequence: TGTGCCAGCAGGCCTACAGGGGTAGTAGCCAAAAACATTCAGTACTTC.

This chain joins TRBV5-1 and TRBJ2-5; D call uncertain. V lost 2 bases to trimming and J lost 1 base, with 6 bases between them. The CDR3 has 13 residues. From germline, CDR1 is SGHRS and CDR2 YFSETQ. CDR3 region: CASSFITQETQYF. The CDR3 DNA reads as TGCGCCAGCAGCTTTATAACCCAAGAGACCCAGTACTTC.

The table lists this clonotype with many counts. The V gene is TRBV14, the J gene TRBJ2-7, with unresolved D. With 0 bases removed from V and 2 bases from J, the gap between germline ends came to 2 bases. CDR3 length equals 12 residues. Germline V CDR1 and CDR2: SGHDN, FVKESK. For the CDR3, the DNA is TGTGCCAGCAGCCAAGATACCTACGAGCAGTACTTC. Translated, it gives CASSQDTYEQYF.